The present entry profiles one T cell receptor beta chain with its context. Assay: immunoSEQ multiplex PCR; the TCRdb copy retains only in-frame clones and omits some. The repertoire consists of 300,000 to 350,000 clones, with 80% to 90% occurring once and the leading ten covering over 4.5%. The data derive from a study of blood T cell repertoires in COVID-19. CDR3 length equals 11 residues. From germline, CDR1 is SNHLY and CDR2 FYNNEI. V gave up 6 bases and J gave up 10 bases; unmatched junction bases: 3. The receptor comes from a young man who had recovered from COVID-19. The sequencing input was PBMCs or T cells enriched from blood (not recorded which). This chain links TRBV2 with TRBJ2-1; 7 bases fit TRBD2. CDR3 amino acids: CASRYGGEQFF. The CDR3, as DNA: TGTGCCAGCAGGTACGGGGGGGAGCAGTTCTTC.